Presented here are 17 T cell receptor beta chains from one specimen sequenced in a study of control samples from healthy donors and cancer patients. The table came from immunoSEQ multiplex PCR; TCRdb's copy has only in-frame clones and leaves some out. Here the sample table reports fewer than 250,000 clones. Sequencing was done on a sample of blood. The receptor set was obtained from a woman aged 30 to 39 in good health.

As regards this clone: The sample contains more than one DNA sequence encoding this CDR3. The chain is built from TRBV15 and TRBJ2-5; 7 bases are shared with TRBD2. Germline V gives CDR1 LNHNV, CDR2 YYDKDF (reference sequence). Trimming cost V 0 bases and J 7 bases; bases outside gene matches: 2. The CDR3 spans 13 residues. The CDR3 reads CATSREREGTQYF. The CDR3 nucleotides are TGTGCCACCAGCAGAGAGAGGGAGGGGACCCAGTACTTC.

The J gene is TRBJ2-1, the V gene TRBV5-6, with 11 bases that match TRBD2. CDR3 length: 17 residues. The V gene's germline CDR1 is SGHDT and CDR2 YYEEEE. With V trimmed by 4 bases and J by 7 bases, 13 bases remained unmatched. The CDR3, as DNA: TGTGCCAGCAGCAAGCGCCGTAGCGGGGGGGCCGAAAATGAGCAGTTCTTC. Translating it yields CASSKRRSGGAENEQFF.

V and J are TRBV6-5 and TRBJ1-5, with D possibly TRBD1 on 6 matching bases. This CDR3 contains 15 residues. V gave up 6 bases and J gave up 0 bases, with 12 bases separating them. Germline CDR1 MNHEY, CDR2 SVGAGI. The CDR3 sequence is CASRMDSYSNQPQHF. The CDR3 DNA sequence: TGTGCCAGCAGAATGGACAGCTATAGCAATCAGCCCCAGCATTTT.

The chain combines TRBV7-9 with TRBJ1-4, with 8 positions matching TRBD1. J was trimmed by 8 bases and V by 5 bases; bases with no gene match: 13. Germline CDR1 is SEHNR and CDR2 is FQNEAQ (reference sequence). This CDR3 is 16 amino acids long. DNA for the CDR3: TGTGCCAGCAGCGATGACCGTGGCAGGGGGCACGAAAAACTGTTTTTT. It codes for CASSDDRGRGHEKLFF.

The chain couples TRBV4-2 to TRBJ1-5, with D perhaps TRBD1 (6 bases). The CDR3 has 14 residues. From germline, CDR1 is LGHNA and CDR2 YNFKEQ. V dropped 3 bases and J dropped 7 bases, with 13 bases sitting between them. The CDR3 DNA sequence: TGTGCCAGCAGCCATCAACAGGGAAGCCAGCCCCAGCATTTT. It is translated as CASSHQQGSQPQHF.

V is TRBV11-2 and J is TRBJ1-1; D remains unclear. V lost 5 bases and J lost 2, with 18 bases in between. The germline V gene encodes CDR1 SGHAT and CDR2 FQNNGV. This CDR3 region has 16 residues. CDR3 amino acids: CASSPINNRINTEAFF. The CDR3 DNA is TGTGCCAGCAGCCCCATTAATAACAGAATTAACACTGAAGCTTTCTTT.

The CDR3: CASSRRTDPLLLHF. For the CDR3, the DNA is TGTGCCAGCAGTAGACGGACAGATCCCCTCTTGCTCCACTTT. This chain joins TRBV6-5 and TRBJ1-6; possible D gene TRBD1, 6 bases. Germline-derived CDR1 and CDR2 are MNHEY and SVGAGI. The CDR3 contains 14 residues. V lost 5 bases and J 16 bases, leaving 21 bases between the germline ends.

J is TRBJ1-1 and V is TRBV7-9; no firm D call. The CDR3 totals 12 residues. Trimming took off 5 bases at V and 4 bases at J, with 8 bases between the two ends. Germline values: CDR1 SEHNR, CDR2 FQNEAQ (reference sequence). The DNA of the CDR3 is TGTGCCAGCAGCCCAGAGGTCACTGAAGCTTTCTTT. Encoded protein: CASSPEVTEAFF.

This chain uses TRBV30 with TRBJ1-1; D gene uncertain. Trimming removed 2 bases from V and 1 base from J, with 8 bases in between. Looked up from germline, CDR1 is GTSNPN and CDR2 is SVGIG (reference sequence). The CDR3 sequence is 13 residues long. The CDR3 DNA sequence: TGTGCCTGGAGTTCCTTGGAGAACACTGAAGCTTTCTTT. Its protein product is CAWSSLENTEAFF.

The genes are TRBV7-9 and TRBJ2-5; 8 bases are shared with TRBD1. The CDR3 has 16 amino acids. The V segment lost 2 bases and the J segment 2 bases; nucleotides outside the gene matches: 7. The V gene's germline CDR1 is SEHNR and CDR2 FQNEAQ (reference sequence). CDR3 DNA sequence: TGTGCCAGCAGCTTACATGGACAGGGTGATCAAGAGACCCAGTACTTC. As protein: CASSLHGQGDQETQYF.

The J gene is TRBJ2-3, the V gene TRBV10-1; D unclear. Germline values: CDR1 WNHNN, CDR2 SYGVQD (reference sequence). V lost 3 bases, J lost 0 bases, and 13 bases lay in between. CDR3 size: 16 residues. CDR3 sequence (DNA): TGCGCCAGCAGTGATAATCCGATTGCTAGCACAGATACGCAGTATTTT. Its translation: CASSDNPIASTDTQYF.

The chain combines TRBV2 with TRBJ1-6; 8 bases match TRBD1. V shed 10 bases, J shed 6 bases, and the junction held 5 bases outside the gene matches. The germline V gene encodes CDR1 SNHLY and CDR2 FYNNEI. This CDR3 spans 13 amino acids. The CDR3 reads CATTGARNSPLHF. CDR3 bases: TGTGCCACGACAGGGGCACGTAATTCACCCCTCCACTTT.

CDR3 in amino acids: CASSKDTGPGSGANVLTF. Written as DNA, the CDR3 is TGTGCCAGCAGCAAGGATACAGGGCCGGGCTCTGGGGCCAACGTCCTGACTTTC. This rearrangement joins TRBV21-1 to TRBJ2-6; the table names TRBD1, a call not compared with the DNA. TRBV21-1 is a recognized pseudogene. CDR3 size: 18 residues.

The chain employs TRBV4-2 and TRBJ2-5; the D gene is possibly TRBD1 (6 bases). The CDR3 totals 16 residues. With 0 bases removed from V and 1 base from J, the gap between germline ends came to 12 bases. Germline V CDR1 and CDR2: LGHNA, YNFKEQ. CDR3 sequence (DNA): TGTGCCAGCAGCCAAGAAAGGGTAGGGGGCCAAGAGACCCAGTACTTC. This translates into CASSQERVGGQETQYF.

The chain links TRBV3-1 (or the pseudogene TRBV3-2) to TRBJ2-3, with a possible D match to TRBD2 (7 bases). This CDR3 comprises 14 residues. The germline CDR1 and CDR2 sequences are LGHDT and YNNKEL (reference sequence). Trimming stripped 4 bases from V and 3 bases from J, with 11 bases between. This CDR3 is CASSRGGLTDTQYF. The CDR3 bases are TGTGCCAGCAGCCGGGGGGGCCTGACAGATACGCAGTATTTT.

The chain links TRBV4-1 to TRBJ1-1; D might be TRBD1 (5 bases). The CDR3 totals 19 residues. The germline V gene has CDR1 MGHRA and CDR2 YSYEKL. Trimming stripped 0 bases from V and 4 bases from J, with 24 bases between. CDR3 residues: CASSQDRGTRGTVGTEAFF. CDR3 nucleotide sequence: TGCGCCAGCAGCCAAGATAGGGGAACAAGAGGTACCGTAGGCACTGAAGCTTTCTTT.

V and J are TRBV19 and TRBJ1-5; a possible D gene is TRBD1 (6 bases). Germline V gene data show CDR1 as LNHDA and CDR2 as SQIVND (reference sequence). This CDR3 comprises 14 residues. V gave up 4 bases and J gave up 7 bases, with 14 bases separating them. The CDR3 sequence: CASSRGQGLQPQHF. The CDR3 DNA follows: TGTGCCAGTAGTAGAGGGCAGGGGTTGCAGCCCCAGCATTTT.